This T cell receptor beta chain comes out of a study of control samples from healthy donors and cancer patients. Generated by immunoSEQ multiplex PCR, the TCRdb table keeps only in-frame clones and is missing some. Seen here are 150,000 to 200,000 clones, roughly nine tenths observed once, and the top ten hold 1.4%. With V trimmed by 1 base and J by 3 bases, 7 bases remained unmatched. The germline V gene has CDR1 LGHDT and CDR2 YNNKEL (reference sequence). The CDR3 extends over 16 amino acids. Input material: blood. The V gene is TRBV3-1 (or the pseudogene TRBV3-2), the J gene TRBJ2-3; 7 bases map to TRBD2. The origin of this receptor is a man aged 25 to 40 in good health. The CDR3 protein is CASSQVVGGLTDTQYF. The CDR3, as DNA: TGTGCCAGCAGCCAAGTTGTGGGGGGGTTGACAGATACGCAGTATTTT.